One TCR beta chain is described in this entry. Its target is unknown. The V gene's germline CDR1 is MRHNA and CDR2 SNTAGT. V lost 8 bases to trimming and J lost 10 bases, with 21 bases between them. CDR3 size: 14 residues. Vbeta (60) and Jbeta (13) primers were used in the PCR. Data came from immunoSEQ multiplex PCR; TCRdb stores just in-frame clones and leaves some out. The data contain 40,000 to 55,000 clones, 70% to 80% of them singletons. This record belongs to a study of cytomegalovirus exposure and HLA in healthy donors. Study-wide results and limits: V- and J-gene trimming in TCR beta was tied to a missense DCLRE1C variant by an analysis performed later.

The TCR was taken from a man aged 30 to 39 in good health and CMV-seronegative. The chain has TRBV6-4 and TRBJ2-1; D unclear. Sequenced input: PBMCs. The CDR3 DNA reads as TGTGCCAGCCGTCCCGCTCTGCCTTACTGCGAGCAGTTCTTC. Residues: CASRPALPYCEQFF.